The sequence of this TCR beta chain was determined in a study of follicular helper T cells after annual influenza vaccination. The CDR3 totals 17 residues. The germline CDR1 and CDR2 sequences are MNHNS and SASEGT. Trimming left V 6 bases short and J 3 bases short, with 24 bases between. TCRdb keeps only in-frame clones here, not all; method: immunoSEQ multiplex PCR. Found here are 5,500 to 6,500 clones, over 75% of them singletons; the top ten hold around 1.1%. Time point given: 2015-2016 season, pre-vaccination. The chain joins TRBV6-1 to TRBJ2-7; D remains ambiguous. The sequence was collected from an adult who received the influenza vaccine. The sequencing here drew on CXCR5+ CD38- circulating T follicular helper cells from blood, taken on the day of influenza vaccination. The subset: circulating Tfh, non-naive CD4+CXCR5+PD-1+ (ICOS+CD38+ or ICOS-CD38-). CDR3 region: CASRELSGATTFYEQYF. DNA of the CDR3: TGTGCCAGCAGGGAACTATCAGGCGCGACGACCTTCTACGAGCAGTACTTC.